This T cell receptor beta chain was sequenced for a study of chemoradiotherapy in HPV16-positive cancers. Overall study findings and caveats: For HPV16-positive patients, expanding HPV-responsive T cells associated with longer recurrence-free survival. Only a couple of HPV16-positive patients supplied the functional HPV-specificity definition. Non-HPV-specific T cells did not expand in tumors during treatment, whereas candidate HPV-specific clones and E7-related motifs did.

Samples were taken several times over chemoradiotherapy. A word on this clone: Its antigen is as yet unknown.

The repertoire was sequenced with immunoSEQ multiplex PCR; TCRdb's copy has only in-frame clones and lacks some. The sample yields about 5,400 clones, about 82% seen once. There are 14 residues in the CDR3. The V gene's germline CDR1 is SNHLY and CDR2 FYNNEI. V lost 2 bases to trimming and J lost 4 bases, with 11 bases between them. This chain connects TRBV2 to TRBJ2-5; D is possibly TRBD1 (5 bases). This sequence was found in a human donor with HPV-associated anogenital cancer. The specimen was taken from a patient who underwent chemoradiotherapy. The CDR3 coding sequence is TGTGCCAGCAGTGAATTCGGCAGGGCAGAGACCCAGTACTTC. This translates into CASSEFGRAETQYF.